Following are 27 T cell receptor beta chains from one sample sequenced in a study of early T cells in non-severe SARS-CoV-2 infection. TCRdb called the 5' RACE reads again in MiXCR, with one record for every CDR3 protein. Found here are over 95,000 distinct CDR3 sequences, roughly 15% of them singletons; the top ten hold roughly 1.3%. Sequenced material: whole blood. These receptors came from an adult who was a healthcare worker with PCR-confirmed SARS-CoV-2 infection or an uninfected control (not recorded which).

This clonotype was seen a handful of times. J is TRBJ1-2 and V is TRBV28; TRBD1 aligns across 7 bases. The CDR3 sequence is 14 residues long. Germline V CDR1 and CDR2: MDHEN, SYDVKM. Unmatched junction bases numbered 9, after V lost 3 bases and J lost 8 bases. The CDR3 is CASSFPTGYVGYTF. CDR3 bases: TGTGCCAGCAGTTTCCCGACAGGGTATGTGGGCTACACCTTC.

The chain couples TRBV30 to TRBJ1-2; TRBD1 matches 7 bases. Per germline, CDR1 GTSNPN and CDR2 SVGIG (reference sequence). Unmatched junction bases numbered 3, after V lost 8 bases and J lost 0 bases. This CDR3 contains 12 residues. The CDR3 sequence: CAGTATNYGYTF. As DNA, the CDR3 is TGTGCCGGGACAGCTACTAACTATGGCTACACCTTC.

The rearrangement uses TRBV6-2 or TRBV6-3 and TRBJ1-5; D might be TRBD1 (6 bases). The CDR3 is 14 amino acids. Trimming left V 8 bases short and J 3 bases short, with 14 bases between. Germline V gene lookup returns CDR1 MNHEY and CDR2 SVGEGT. The CDR3 spells CASRPTGNNQPQHF. The CDR3 DNA reads as TGTGCCAGCCGACCGACAGGTAACAATCAGCCCCAGCATTTT.

This clonotype was observed a few times. The CDR3 bases are TGTGCCAGCAGCATCATACCCGGGACTAGGTCGAATGAGCAGTTCTTC. Translated: CASSIIPGTRSNEQFF. The J gene is TRBJ2-1, the V gene TRBV9; 8 positions match TRBD2. CDR3 length: 16 residues. V shed 4 bases, J shed 7 bases, and the junction held 13 bases outside the gene matches. From germline, CDR1 is SGDLS and CDR2 YYNGEE.

CDR3 sequence: CASSSLRTVAYEQYF. The CDR3 region has the DNA TGTGCCAGCAGCTCCCTAAGGACGGTAGCCTACGAGCAGTACTTC. The genes are TRBV11-2 and TRBJ2-7; D uncertain. This CDR3 has 15 amino acids. Germline CDR1 SGHAT, CDR2 FQNNGV. V was shortened by 4 bases and J by 2 bases, with 15 bases between the two germline ends.

On this clonotype itself: Its ends do not fully match the called genes, so a read error is possible. J is TRBJ2-7 and V is TRBV28; 7 bases agree with TRBD2. This CDR3 has 15 residues. Germline CDR1 and CDR2: MDHEN and SYDVKM. The CDR3 nucleotides read TGTGCCAGCACCCGGTACGGGGGGAGCTCCTACGAGCGGTACTTC. Translation gives CASTRYGGSSYERYF. Drawing the rest from reference TRBV28 and TRBJ2-7, the complete variable domain is DVKVTQSSRYLVKRTGEKVFLECVQDMDHENMFWYRQDPGLGLRLIYFSYDVKMKEKGDIPEGYSVSREKKERFSLILESASTNQTSMYLCASTRYGGSSYERYFGPGTRLTVT.

This chain links TRBV6-5 with TRBJ2-3, with D possibly being TRBD1 (6 bases). Germline CDR1 is MNHEY and CDR2 is SVGAGI. The CDR3 is 15 amino acids. V was pared by 2 bases and J by 5 bases, with 14 bases between. CDR3 sequence: CASSYEGESRDTQYF. The CDR3 DNA is TGTGCCAGCAGTTACGAGGGGGAATCAAGAGATACGCAGTATTTT.

The chain joins TRBV28 to TRBJ2-1; TRBD2 agrees at 15 bases. This CDR3 has 15 amino acids. Losses at the gene ends were 7 bases for V and 15 bases for J; bases not matched to a gene: 13. Germline values: CDR1 MDHEN, CDR2 SYDVKM. The CDR3 region has the DNA TGTGCCAGCACCCATCATTTGGGGACTAGCGGGAGGCGGTTCTTC. It is translated as CASTHHLGTSGRRFF.

This clonotype was observed many times. V usage is TRBV10-3 and J usage is TRBJ2-4; D might be TRBD1 (5 bases). Per germline, CDR1 ENHRY and CDR2 SYGVKD. Between the trimmed V and J ends, which lost 2 bases and 1 base, there was a span of 12 bases. This CDR3 region has 16 residues. The CDR3 DNA sequence: TGTGCCATCAGTGAGGGAAGGGGAACGGCCAAAAACATTCAGTACTTC. This codes for CAISEGRGTAKNIQYF.

This clonotype has just a few counts. The rearrangement joins TRBV7-9 to TRBJ2-3; 7 bases align to TRBD2. This CDR3 has 14 residues. The J segment lost 9 bases and the V segment lost 2 bases, leaving 8 bases of the junction unmatched. Germline V gene data show CDR1 as SEHNR and CDR2 as FQNEAQ (reference sequence). CDR3 sequence reads: CASSLNGRKATQYF. The CDR3, as DNA: TGTGCCAGCAGCTTAAACGGGAGGAAAGCGACGCAGTATTTT. The full variable domain, its missing parts supplied by reference TRBV7-9 and TRBJ2-3, is DTGVSQNPRHKITKRGQNVTFRCDPISEHNRLYWYRQTLGQGPEFLTYFQNEAQLEKSRLLSDRFSAERPKGSFSTLEIQRTEQGDSAMYLCASSLNGRKATQYFGPGTRLTVL.

This clonotype was seen only a few times. This rearrangement joins TRBV4-3 to TRBJ2-7, with TRBD1 matching 7 bases. Germline CDR1 reads LGHNA; CDR2 reads YSLEER. The CDR3 spans 21 residues. With 3 bases clipped from V and 1 base from J, the junction kept 24 bases outside the gene matches. CDR3 nucleotide sequence: TGCGCCAGCAGCCATGACCTGCTGGGACAGCTCACCAACTACAGGTCCTACGAGCAGTACTTC. It encodes CASSHDLLGQLTNYRSYEQYF.

The chain combines TRBV11-2 with TRBJ2-1; 9 nucleotides agree with TRBD2. CDR1 SGHAT and CDR2 FQNNGV come from the germline V gene. The CDR3 loop spans 15 amino acids. Trimming removed 7 bases from V and 6 bases from J; junction bases left unmatched: 10. This CDR3 is CASIVSGLAPNEQFF. The CDR3 DNA is TGTGCCAGCATCGTCTCCGGACTAGCGCCCAATGAGCAGTTCTTC.

This clonotype has a handful of counts. This chain links TRBV12-3 or TRBV12-4 with TRBJ1-6; no definite D call. V was shortened by 10 bases and J by 0 bases, with 10 bases between the two germline ends. The CDR3 runs to 14 residues. CDR3 sequence: CATAESSYNSPLHF. The DNA of the CDR3 is TGTGCCACCGCAGAGAGCTCCTATAATTCACCCCTCCACTTT.

CDR3 bases: TGTGCCACCAGTGGGGCAAATAGCAATCAGCCCCAGCATTTT. It yields the protein CATSGANSNQPQHF. The chain joins TRBV24-1 to TRBJ1-5; D not certain. Germline V gene lookup returns CDR1 KGHDR and CDR2 SFDVKD. There are 14 residues in the CDR3. V dropped 5 bases and J dropped 0 bases, with 7 bases sitting between them.

This clonotype was counted only a few times. The chain uses TRBV6-4 and TRBJ2-7; 7 bases match TRBD1. The germline V gene has CDR1 MRHNA and CDR2 SNTAGT. The CDR3 runs 15 residues. The V and J ends lost 3 bases and 4 bases, in that order; junction bases with no gene match: 9. The CDR3 region is CASSELGGAEYEQYF. In nucleotides, the CDR3 is TGTGCCAGCAGTGAATTAGGGGGCGCGGAATACGAGCAGTACTTC.

The CDR3 DNA reads as TGCGCCAGCAGCGGGGGACTAGCGGGTGAGGATACGCAGTATTTT. The encoded protein is CASSGGLAGEDTQYF. This rearrangement joins TRBV4-3 to TRBJ2-3; 12 bases agree with TRBD2. Germline values: CDR1 LGHNA, CDR2 YSLEER. The CDR3 spans 15 residues. V gave up 5 bases and J gave up 6 bases; unmatched junction bases: 6.

This rearrangement joins TRBV29-1 to TRBJ1-6; D remains ambiguous. The CDR3 spans 13 residues. Germline V gives CDR1 SQVTM, CDR2 ANQGSEA. The germline V and J ends were trimmed by 5 bases and 9 bases, with 14 bases remaining between them. Written as DNA, the CDR3 is TGCAGCGTTAAGACGGTATCCGGTTCACCCCTCCACTTT. Encoded protein: CSVKTVSGSPLHF.

The CDR3 nucleotides read TGTGCCACGCACAATGCCGATGAGCAGTTCTTC. It translates to CATHNADEQFF. The chain links TRBV19 to TRBJ2-1; no clear D gene. In germline, CDR1 is LNHDA, CDR2 SQIVND (reference sequence). CDR3 length: 11 amino acids. The V and J ends lost 10 bases and 8 bases respectively, with 12 bases between them.

This clonotype was seen repeatedly, ten times or more. The chain is built from TRBV27 and TRBJ1-5; 10 positions match TRBD1. CDR1 MNHEY and CDR2 SMNVEV come from the germline V gene (reference sequence). V dropped 5 bases and J dropped 2; count of bases not matched to a gene: 12. The CDR3 covers 18 residues. The CDR3 nucleotides are TGTGCCAGCAGTCGAAAGAAGGGGACAGGGGATCGCAATCAGCCCCAGCATTTT. Amino acids: CASSRKKGTGDRNQPQHF.

V usage is TRBV28 and J usage is TRBJ1-1; 7 nucleotides match TRBD1. Looked up from germline, CDR1 is MDHEN and CDR2 is SYDVKM. With V trimmed by 8 bases and J by 3 bases, 15 bases remained unmatched. The CDR3 consists of 16 residues. CDR3 protein: CASRLRSTQGYTEAFF. CDR3 bases: TGTGCCAGCCGACTTCGGAGTACACAGGGGTACACTGAAGCTTTCTTT.

The table lists this clonotype with a few counts. At one of its ends the junction is not consistent with the germline gene, which may arise from a read error. This chain uses TRBV6-6 with TRBJ1-6; a weak D match, TRBD1 (6 bases). Germline values: CDR1 MNHNY, CDR2 SVGAGI (reference sequence). The CDR3 runs 12 residues. In DNA form, the CDR3 reads TGTGCCAGCAGTTGGGGGAACAGGGAGCTCGTCTTT. It translates to CASSWGNRELVF.

There are a few counts of this clonotype. This sequence joins TRBV27 and TRBJ2-2; a possible D gene is TRBD2 (6 bases). With 8 bases removed from V and 0 bases from J, the gap between germline ends came to 10 bases. Per the germline V gene, CDR1 is MNHEY and CDR2 is SMNVEV (reference sequence). The CDR3 is made up of 14 amino acids. The CDR3 DNA reads as TGTGCCAGCGAGCGCGGGGCGAACACCGGGGAGCTGTTTTTT. Residues: CASERGANTGELFF.

This clonotype was observed a handful of times. Here the CDR3 reads CATHAGAESGEQYF. The CDR3 DNA reads as TGTGCCACGCACGCGGGAGCTGAAAGTGGCGAGCAGTACTTC. The V call is TRBV10-3, the J call TRBJ2-7, with 7 positions matching TRBD2. The J segment lost 6 bases and the V segment lost 10 bases, leaving 15 bases of the junction unmatched. The germline V gene encodes CDR1 ENHRY and CDR2 SYGVKD. CDR3 length: 14 residues.

The chain has TRBV7-9 and TRBJ1-2; D is possibly TRBD1 (5 bases). This CDR3 contains 14 residues. The V gene lost 11 bases and the J gene lost 3 bases, with 19 bases spanning the gap. CDR1 SEHNR and CDR2 FQNEAQ come from the germline V gene (reference sequence). CDR3 DNA sequence: TGTGCCGCTAGCCAATATGGGGGTGACTATGGCTACACCTTC. Amino acid sequence: CAASQYGGDYGYTF. The whole variable domain, remainder taken from reference TRBV7-9 and TRBJ1-2, is DTGVSQNPRHKITKRGQNVTFRCDPISEHNRLYWYRQTLGQGPEFLTYFQNEAQLEKSRLLSDRFSAERPKGSFSTLEIQRTEQGDSAMYLCAASQYGGDYGYTFGSGTRLTVV.

This clonotype occurred a few times. This chain connects TRBV20-1 to TRBJ2-7; TRBD1 matches 7 bases. Germline CDR1 DFQATT, CDR2 SNEGSKA (reference sequence). The CDR3 spans 12 residues. V was clipped by 3 bases and J by 5 bases; unmatched bases: 4. As DNA, the CDR3 is TGCAGTGCTAGTGAGGGGGCCAACGAGCAGTACTTC. The encoded protein is CSASEGANEQYF.

This clonotype appeared a few times. V usage is TRBV6-2 or TRBV6-3 and J usage is TRBJ1-5; a weak D match, TRBD1 (5 bases). From germline, CDR1 is MNHEY and CDR2 SVGEGT. Trimming removed 6 bases from V and 1 base from J, with 16 bases in between. The CDR3 length is 16 residues. CDR3 loop: CASSSGTLLSNQPQHF. DNA of the CDR3: TGTGCCAGCAGCAGCGGGACTCTCTTGAGCAATCAGCCCCAGCATTTT.

This clonotype has more than one count but fewer than ten. As DNA, the CDR3 is TGTGCCAGCAGTCCTCGAGGGGGGAGCTATGGCTACACCTTC. It encodes CASSPRGGSYGYTF. V gene TRBV12-3 or TRBV12-4 combines with J gene TRBJ1-2; TRBD1 might be the D (6 bases). Trimming left V 5 bases short and J 4 bases short, with 14 bases between. There are 14 residues in the CDR3.